The clone carrying this T cell receptor (beta chain) was picked up a small number of times. Its cognate antigen is unknown. The sample belongs to a study of T cells in Graves' hyperthyroidism and ophthalmopathy. Study-level findings and limits: Most clonotypes expanded in the thyroid (above 0.001) were also present in blood.

Amplified regions were TCR beta CDR3 sequences from RNA transcripts. The study used the HTBI primer set for a first-round RT-PCR of the TCR CDR3. In TCRdb, the multiplex PCR reads were re-called with MiXCR into one record per CDR3 protein. The repertoire holds approximately 420,000 distinct CDR3 sequences, with 14% to 15% as singletons. Germline V gene lookup returns CDR1 SGHTA and CDR2 FQGNSA. Trimming took 5 bases from V and 2 from J; bases not matched to a gene: 12. The CDR3 totals 17 residues. Graves' hyperthyroidism without ophthalmopathy progression within 18 months was termed stable. This chain joins TRBV7-2 and TRBJ1-1, with 9 bases identical to TRBD1. The source material was blood. The sequence came from a woman aged 25 to 45 with Graves' hyperthyroidism. The CDR3 DNA reads TGTGCCAGCAGCCCCCCCACCGGACAGGGGACAAACACTGAAGCTTTCTTT. Translation gives CASSPPTGQGTNTEAFF.